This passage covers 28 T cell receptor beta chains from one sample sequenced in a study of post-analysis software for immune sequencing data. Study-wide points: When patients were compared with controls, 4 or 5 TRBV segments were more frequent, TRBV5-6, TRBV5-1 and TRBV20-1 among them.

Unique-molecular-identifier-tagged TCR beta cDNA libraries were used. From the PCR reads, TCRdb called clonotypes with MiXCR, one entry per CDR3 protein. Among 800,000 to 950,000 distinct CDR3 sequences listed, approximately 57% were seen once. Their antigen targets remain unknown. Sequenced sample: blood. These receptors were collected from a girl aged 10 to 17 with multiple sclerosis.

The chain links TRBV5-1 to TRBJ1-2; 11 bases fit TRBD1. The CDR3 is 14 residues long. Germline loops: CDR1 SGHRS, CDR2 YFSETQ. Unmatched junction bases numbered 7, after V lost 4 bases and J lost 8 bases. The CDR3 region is CASSLDRGQEGYTF. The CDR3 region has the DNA TGCGCCAGCAGCCTGGACAGGGGGCAGGAGGGCTACACCTTC.

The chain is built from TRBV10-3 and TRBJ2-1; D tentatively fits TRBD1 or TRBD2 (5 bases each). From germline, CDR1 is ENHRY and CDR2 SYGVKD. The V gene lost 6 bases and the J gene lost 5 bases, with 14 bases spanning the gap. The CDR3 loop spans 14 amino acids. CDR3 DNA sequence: TGTGCCATCAGAGGTTTCGGGGCCGACAATGAGCAGTTCTTC. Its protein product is CAIRGFGADNEQFF.

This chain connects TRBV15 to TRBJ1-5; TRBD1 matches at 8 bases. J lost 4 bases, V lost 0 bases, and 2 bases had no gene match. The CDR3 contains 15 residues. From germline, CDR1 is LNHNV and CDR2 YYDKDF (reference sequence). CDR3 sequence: CATSREDRANQPQHF. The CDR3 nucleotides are TGTGCCACCAGCAGAGAGGACAGGGCTAATCAGCCCCAGCATTTT.

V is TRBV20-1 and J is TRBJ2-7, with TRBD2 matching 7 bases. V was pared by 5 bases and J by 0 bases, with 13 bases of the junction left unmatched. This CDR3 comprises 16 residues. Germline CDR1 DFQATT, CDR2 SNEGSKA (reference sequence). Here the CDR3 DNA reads TGCAGTGCTCAAACGGGGCTAGCGGAGAACTCCTACGAGCAGTACTTC. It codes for CSAQTGLAENSYEQYF.

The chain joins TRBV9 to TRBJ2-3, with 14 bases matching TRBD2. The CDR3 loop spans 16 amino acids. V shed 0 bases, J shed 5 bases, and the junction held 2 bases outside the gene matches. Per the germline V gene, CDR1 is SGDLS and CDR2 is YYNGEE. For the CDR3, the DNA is TGTGCCAGCAGCGTAGGCGGGACTAGCGGGAGAGATACGCAGTATTTT. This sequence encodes CASSVGGTSGRDTQYF.

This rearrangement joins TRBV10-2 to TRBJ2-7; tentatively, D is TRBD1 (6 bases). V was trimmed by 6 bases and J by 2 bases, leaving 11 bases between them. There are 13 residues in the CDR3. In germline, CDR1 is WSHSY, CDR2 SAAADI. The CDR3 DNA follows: TGCGCCAGCAGCGGACAGCATACCTACGAGCAGTACTTC. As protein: CASSGQHTYEQYF.

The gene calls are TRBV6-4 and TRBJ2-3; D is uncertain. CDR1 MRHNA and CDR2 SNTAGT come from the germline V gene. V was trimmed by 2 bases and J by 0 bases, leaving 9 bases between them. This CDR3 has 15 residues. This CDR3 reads CASSDGSASTDTQYF. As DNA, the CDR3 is TGTGCCAGCAGTGACGGGTCGGCAAGCACAGATACGCAGTATTTT.

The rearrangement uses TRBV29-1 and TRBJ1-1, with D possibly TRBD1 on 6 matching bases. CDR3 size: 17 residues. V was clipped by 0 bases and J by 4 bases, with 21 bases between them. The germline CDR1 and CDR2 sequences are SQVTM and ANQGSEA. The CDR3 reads CSVEDLEQGGWGTEAFF. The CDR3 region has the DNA TGCAGCGTTGAAGATCTGGAGCAAGGGGGTTGGGGCACTGAAGCTTTCTTT.

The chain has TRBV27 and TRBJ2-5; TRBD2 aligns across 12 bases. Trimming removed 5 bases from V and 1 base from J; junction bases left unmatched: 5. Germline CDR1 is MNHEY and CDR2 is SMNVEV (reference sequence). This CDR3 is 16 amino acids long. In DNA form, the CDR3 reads TGTGCCAGCAGTGCACTAGCGGGGGGACTCCAAGAGACCCAGTACTTC. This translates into CASSALAGGLQETQYF.

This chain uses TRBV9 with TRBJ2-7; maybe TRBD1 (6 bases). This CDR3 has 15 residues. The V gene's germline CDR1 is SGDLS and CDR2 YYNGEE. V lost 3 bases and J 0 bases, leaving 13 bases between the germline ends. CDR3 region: CASSEDSSLSYEQYF. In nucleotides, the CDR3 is TGTGCCAGCAGCGAGGACAGCAGCCTCTCCTACGAGCAGTACTTC.

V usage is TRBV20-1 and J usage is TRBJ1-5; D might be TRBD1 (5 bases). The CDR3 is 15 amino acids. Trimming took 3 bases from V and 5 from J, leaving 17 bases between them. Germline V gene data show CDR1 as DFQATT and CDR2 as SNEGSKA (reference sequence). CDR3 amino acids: CSASRRRVRDQPQHF. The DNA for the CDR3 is TGCAGTGCTAGTCGTCGCAGGGTGAGGGATCAGCCCCAGCATTTT.

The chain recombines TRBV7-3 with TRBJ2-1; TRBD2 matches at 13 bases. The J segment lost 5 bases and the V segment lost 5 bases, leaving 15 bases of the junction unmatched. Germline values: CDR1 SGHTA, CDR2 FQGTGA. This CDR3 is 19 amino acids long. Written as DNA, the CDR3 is TGTGCCAGCAGCCCAATAGGAGTCCCGGGACTAGCGGGGAACAATGAGCAGTTCTTC. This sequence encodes CASSPIGVPGLAGNNEQFF.

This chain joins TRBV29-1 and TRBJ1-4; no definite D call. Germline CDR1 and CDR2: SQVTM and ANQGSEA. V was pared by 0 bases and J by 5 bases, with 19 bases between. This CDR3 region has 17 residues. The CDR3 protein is CSVEEWSGDYENEKLFF. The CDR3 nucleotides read TGCAGCGTTGAAGAATGGTCAGGAGATTATGAAAATGAAAAACTGTTTTTT.

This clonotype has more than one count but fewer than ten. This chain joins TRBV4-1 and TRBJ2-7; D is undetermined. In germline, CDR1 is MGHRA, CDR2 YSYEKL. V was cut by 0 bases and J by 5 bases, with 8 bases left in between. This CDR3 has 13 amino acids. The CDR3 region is CASSQDERDEQYF. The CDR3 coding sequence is TGCGCCAGCAGCCAAGATGAGAGAGACGAGCAGTACTTC.

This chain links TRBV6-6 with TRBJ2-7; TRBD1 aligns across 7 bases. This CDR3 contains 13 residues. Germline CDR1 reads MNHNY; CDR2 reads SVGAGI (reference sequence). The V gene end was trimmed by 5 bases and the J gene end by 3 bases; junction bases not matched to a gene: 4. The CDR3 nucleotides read TGTGCCAGCAGTAACCGGACAGGCTACGAGCAGTACTTC. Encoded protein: CASSNRTGYEQYF.

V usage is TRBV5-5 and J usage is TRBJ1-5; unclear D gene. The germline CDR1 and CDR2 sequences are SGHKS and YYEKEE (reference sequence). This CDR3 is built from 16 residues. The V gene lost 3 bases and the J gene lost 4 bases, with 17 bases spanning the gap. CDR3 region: CASSWTSVVGNQPQHF. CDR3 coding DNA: TGTGCCAGCAGCTGGACCAGTGTTGTGGGGAATCAGCCCCAGCATTTT.

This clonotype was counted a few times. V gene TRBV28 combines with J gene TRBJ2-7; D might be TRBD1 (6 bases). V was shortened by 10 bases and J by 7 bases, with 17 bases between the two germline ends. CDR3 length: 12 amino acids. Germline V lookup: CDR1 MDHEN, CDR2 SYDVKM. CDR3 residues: CAIQAHTGEQYF. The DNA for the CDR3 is TGTGCCATACAGGCTCACACAGGGGAGCAGTACTTC.

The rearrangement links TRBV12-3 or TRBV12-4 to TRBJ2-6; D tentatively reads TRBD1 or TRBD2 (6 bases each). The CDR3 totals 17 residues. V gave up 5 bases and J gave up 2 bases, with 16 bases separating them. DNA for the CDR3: TGTGCCAGCAGTCGCAGGGGACTCAGTGCTGGGGCCAACGTCCTGACTTTC. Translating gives CASSRRGLSAGANVLTF.

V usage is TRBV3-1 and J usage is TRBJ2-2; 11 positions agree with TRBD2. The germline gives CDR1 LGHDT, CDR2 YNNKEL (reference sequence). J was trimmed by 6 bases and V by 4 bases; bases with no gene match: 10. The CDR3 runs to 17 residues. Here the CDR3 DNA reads TGTGCCAGCAGCCTCGCGGGGCTAGCGGGAGGAGCCGGGGAGCTGTTTTTT. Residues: CASSLAGLAGGAGELFF.

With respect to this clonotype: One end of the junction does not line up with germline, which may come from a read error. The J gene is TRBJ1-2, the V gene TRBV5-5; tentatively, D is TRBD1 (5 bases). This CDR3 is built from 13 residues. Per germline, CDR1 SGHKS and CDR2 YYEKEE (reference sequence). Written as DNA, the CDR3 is TGTACCAGCAGCTTGACAGATAACTATGGCTACACCTTC. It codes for CTSSLTDNYGYTF.

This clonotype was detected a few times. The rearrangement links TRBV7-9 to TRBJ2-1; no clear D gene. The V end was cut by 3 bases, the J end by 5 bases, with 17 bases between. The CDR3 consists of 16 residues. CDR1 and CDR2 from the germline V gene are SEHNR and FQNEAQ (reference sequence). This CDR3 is CASSFLEQYNHNEQFF. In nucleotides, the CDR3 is TGTGCCAGCAGCTTTTTAGAACAGTATAATCACAATGAGCAGTTCTTC.

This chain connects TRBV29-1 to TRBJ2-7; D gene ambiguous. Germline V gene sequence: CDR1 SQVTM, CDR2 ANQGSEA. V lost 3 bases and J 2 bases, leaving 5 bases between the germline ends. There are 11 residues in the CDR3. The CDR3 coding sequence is TGCAGCGTTGAGACTGCCTACGAGCAGTACTTC. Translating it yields CSVETAYEQYF.

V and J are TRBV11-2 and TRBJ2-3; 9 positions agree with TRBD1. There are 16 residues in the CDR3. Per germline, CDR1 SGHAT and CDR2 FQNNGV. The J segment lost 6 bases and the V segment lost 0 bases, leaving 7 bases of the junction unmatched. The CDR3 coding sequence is TGTGCCAGCAGCTTAGATGTACAACAGGGGGCGGATACGCAGTATTTT. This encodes CASSLDVQQGADTQYF.

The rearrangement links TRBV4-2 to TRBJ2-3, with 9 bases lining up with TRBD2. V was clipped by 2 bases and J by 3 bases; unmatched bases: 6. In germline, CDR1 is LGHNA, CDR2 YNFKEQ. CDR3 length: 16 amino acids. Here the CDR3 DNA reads TGTGCCAGCAGCCAACAAGCGGGGGGAACTACAGATACGCAGTATTTT. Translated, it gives CASSQQAGGTTDTQYF.

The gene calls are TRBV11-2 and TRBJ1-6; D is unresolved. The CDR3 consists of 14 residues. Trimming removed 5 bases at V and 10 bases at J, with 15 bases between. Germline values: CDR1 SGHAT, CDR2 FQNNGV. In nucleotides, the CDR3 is TGTGCCAGCAGCCCGCCTTCCTATGGGTCACCCCTCCACTTT. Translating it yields CASSPPSYGSPLHF. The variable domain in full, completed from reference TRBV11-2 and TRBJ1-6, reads EAGVAQSPRYKIIEKRQSVAFWCNPISGHATLYWYQQILGQGPKLLIQFQNNGVVDDSQLPKDRFSAERLKGVDSTLKIQPAKLEDSAVYLCASSPPSYGSPLHFGNGTRLTVT.

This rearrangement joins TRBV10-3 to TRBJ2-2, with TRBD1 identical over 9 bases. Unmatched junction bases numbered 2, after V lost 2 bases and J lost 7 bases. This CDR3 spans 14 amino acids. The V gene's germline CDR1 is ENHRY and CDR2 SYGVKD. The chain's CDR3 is CAISEGQGIGELFF. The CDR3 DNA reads TGTGCCATCAGTGAGGGACAGGGGATCGGGGAGCTGTTTTTT.

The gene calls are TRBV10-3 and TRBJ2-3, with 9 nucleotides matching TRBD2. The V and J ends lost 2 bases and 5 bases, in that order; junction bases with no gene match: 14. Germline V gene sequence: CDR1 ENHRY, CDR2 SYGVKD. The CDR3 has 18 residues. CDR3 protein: CAISEPTVRGRAEDTQYF. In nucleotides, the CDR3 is TGTGCCATCAGTGAGCCTACTGTCCGCGGGAGGGCTGAAGATACGCAGTATTTT.

The CDR3 region is CASGLVRISGHFEQYF. In DNA form, the CDR3 reads TGTGCTAGTGGTTTGGTACGCATTAGCGGACACTTTGAGCAGTACTTC. The chain joins TRBV12-5 to TRBJ2-5; weak D call: TRBD2 (6 bases). Trimming took off 0 bases at V and 11 bases at J, with 22 bases between the two ends. CDR3 length equals 16 residues. CDR1 is LGHNT and CDR2 is FRNRAP in the germline V gene.